This T cell receptor beta chain comes out of a study of molecular identifiers for immune sequencing clone quantification. This CDR3 has 12 residues. Per the germline V gene, CDR1 is LNHDA and CDR2 is SQIVND (reference sequence). V lost 7 bases to trimming and J lost 0 bases, with 6 bases between them. TCRdb recomputed calls from the PCR reads with MiXCR, one row per CDR3 protein. The profile covers some 93,000 distinct CDR3 sequences, with about 21% appearing a single time and 1.1% taken by the ten largest. This clonotype was seen at least ten times. The sequencing sample was made of naive CD8+ T cells from blood, with Jurkat cell RNA spiked in. The subset: FACS-sorted CD8+CD4-CCR7+CD45RA+ naive T cells. This receptor was identified in a human donor in good health. Some libraries in this study had Jurkat cell RNA spiked in. The V and J genes are TRBV19 and TRBJ1-1; D remains unclear. The CDR3 spells CASTNLNTEAFF. The CDR3, as DNA: TGTGCCAGTACTAACTTGAACACTGAAGCTTTCTTT.